A single T cell receptor (beta chain) is shown here with its context. This sample stems from a study of OX40 agonist ivuxolimab in advanced cancers. The timepoints at which blood was sampled were baseline, cycle 4 day 1, and cycle 7 day 1. Germline loops: CDR1 LGHNA, CDR2 YSLEER. The CDR3 extends over 17 amino acids. V was clipped by 1 base and J by 3 bases; unmatched bases: 3. The repertoire was sequenced with immunoSEQ multiplex PCR; TCRdb's copy has only in-frame clones and lacks some. The sample lists 61,000 or so clones, 84% occurring once. This TCR was recovered from an adult with an advanced solid tumor such as melanoma, head and neck, liver or kidney cancer. This specimen was CD4+ or CD8+ T cells sorted from blood, taken in a trial of the OX40 agonist ivuxolimab. The chain combines TRBV4-3 with TRBJ2-2; TRBD2 matches at 12 bases. The CDR3 bases are TGCGCCAGCAGCCAAGGACTAGCGGGGGATTACACCGGGGAGCTGTTTTTT. Protein: CASSQGLAGDYTGELFF.